A selection of T cell receptor beta chains follows, all from one sample in a study of technical replicates of blood from a handful of donors. Generated by immunoSEQ multiplex PCR, the TCRdb table keeps only in-frame clones and is missing some. The table includes 80,000 to 95,000 clones, 85% to 95% detected once. Sequences were obtained from T cells isolated from PBMCs. Receptor source: a human donor in good health. The CDR3 runs from the conserved cysteine through the conserved F or W. The D gene is left open where the match is weak. Clone size is given for some rows only: seen once, a few or many times, or a class if the clone is expanded.

V gene,clone size,D gene,J gene,CDR3 DNA,CDR3 protein
TRBV7-6,-,TRBD2,TRBJ2-1,TGTGCCAGCAGCTTAAGCGGGAGTCCTAACAATGAGCAGTTCTTC,CASSLSGSPNNEQFF
TRBV30,-,-,TRBJ2-5,TGTGCCTGGAGTGTCGGCGGCCAAGAGACCCAGTACTTC,CAWSVGGQETQYF
TRBV5-4,-,-,TRBJ1-1,TGTGCCAGCAGCCCGCAACAGGGAAACACTGAAGCTTTCTTT,CASSPQQGNTEAFF
TRBV2,-,-,TRBJ2-7,TGTGCCAGCGCGCGGACAGCTAGCTCCTACGAGCAGTACTTC,CASARTASSYEQYF
TRBV4-1,-,TRBD1,TRBJ2-7,TGCGCCAGCAGCCAGCCCACAGGGGCACGGCCCTACGAGCAGTACTTC,CASSQPTGARPYEQYF
TRBV5-1,-,-,TRBJ1-1,TGCGCCAGCAGCATAGGACTGGAGAACACTGAAGCTTTCTTT,CASSIGLENTEAFF
TRBV10-3,-,TRBD2,TRBJ2-1,TGTGCCACGGGACTAGCGGGAGAGGCGCATGAGCAGTTCTTC,CATGLAGEAHEQFF
TRBV15,-,-,TRBJ1-5,TGTGCCACCAGCAGTTTCTCCGGGGGCAATCAGCCCCAGCATTTT,CATSSFSGGNQPQHF
TRBV28,-,-,TRBJ2-7,TGTGCCAGCAGTCAGAACAGGGACTACGAGCAGTACTTC,CASSQNRDYEQYF
TRBV28,-,-,TRBJ2-2,TGTGCCAGCAGTCCCCCGCCGGCAGGGGGGACCGGGGAGCTGTTTTTT,CASSPPPAGGTGELFF
TRBV19,-,TRBD1,TRBJ2-6,TGTGCCAGTAGTATTGACAGGGAAAGATCTGGGGCCAACGTCCTGACTTTC,CASSIDRERSGANVLTF
TRBV9,-,-,TRBJ1-2,TGTGCCAGCAGCGACCCCCAGACACCCGTCTATGGCTACACCTTC,CASSDPQTPVYGYTF
TRBV11-2,-,TRBD1,TRBJ2-1,TGTGCCAGCAGCTTAGGGGGACAGCTTTACAATGAGCAGTTCTTC,CASSLGGQLYNEQFF
TRBV4-1,-,TRBD2,TRBJ2-2,TGCGCCAGCAGCCAAGGGGGGGTAGGACTAGCGGTTTTGGTCGGGGAGCTGTTTTTT,CASSQGGVGLAVLVGELFF
TRBV5-1,-,-,TRBJ2-3,TGCGCCAGCAGCTTGGCCGTGACTAGTAGTCGAGATACGCAGTATTTT,CASSLAVTSSRDTQYF
TRBV19,-,-,TRBJ1-4,TGTGCCAGTAGGACGACAGCTACTTCACTTGCAACTAATGAAAAACTGTTTTTT,CASRTTATSLATNEKLFF
TRBV19,-,-,TRBJ2-1,TGTGCCAGTAGTTTCCAGGGAAGAGTCTACAATGAGCAGTTCTTC,CASSFQGRVYNEQFF
TRBV5-1,-,-,TRBJ2-2,TGCGCCAGCAGCTTGTCCGGGAACACCGGGGAGCTGTTTTTT,CASSLSGNTGELFF
TRBV19,-,TRBD1,TRBJ1-5,TGTGCCAGTAGACCCCTGACAGGGGGGTTTGGTAGCAATCAGCCCCAGCATTTT,CASRPLTGGFGSNQPQHF
TRBV28,once,-,TRBJ2-7,TGTGCCAGCCTTGGCGGACTCCGGTACGAGCAGTACTTC,CASLGGLRYEQYF
TRBV7-9,-,-,TRBJ1-2,TGTGCCAGCAGCTCTCCCGGGACTGGAGTATTGGATGGCTACACCTTC,CASSSPGTGVLDGYTF
TRBV15,-,TRBD1,TRBJ1-4,TGTGCCACCAGCAGAGACACAGGGGTAAATGAAAAACTGTTTTTT,CATSRDTGVNEKLFF
TRBV7-9,-,-,TRBJ2-2,TGTGCCAGCCGTTTGAACACCGGGGAGCTGTTTTTT,CASRLNTGELFF
TRBV2,-,-,TRBJ1-2,TGTGCCAGCAGTGTCAGGGTCACTAACTATGGCTACACCTTC,CASSVRVTNYGYTF
TRBV5-1,-,-,TRBJ1-2,TGCGCCAGCAGCGTGGGACAAAGGGGCTACACCTTC,CASSVGQRGYTF
TRBV7-9,-,TRBD1,TRBJ2-7,TGTGCCAGCAGCTCGAATACACCGGGACAGGGTTACGAGCAGTACTTC,CASSSNTPGQGYEQYF
TRBV9,-,TRBD2,TRBJ2-2,TGTGCCAGCAGCGTACCCCGGGGGGGCCTCCCCGGGGAGCTGTTTTTT,CASSVPRGGLPGELFF
TRBV6-1,-,TRBD1,TRBJ1-2,TGTGCCAGCAGTGTTGGGCAGGGGGCGAGCGGCTACACCTTC,CASSVGQGASGYTF
TRBV12-5,-,-,TRBJ1-5,TGTGCTAGTGGTTTGGTACTTTTCAGGTTTAATCAGCCCCAGCATTTT,CASGLVLFRFNQPQHF
TRBV28,-,-,TRBJ2-7,TGTGCCAGCACCGATGTCGGCTACGAGCAGTACTTC,CASTDVGYEQYF
TRBV2,-,-,TRBJ2-5,TGTGCCAGCAGCCTTAAAGAGACCCAGTACTTC,CASSLKETQYF
TRBV6-5,-,TRBD1,TRBJ2-1,TGTGCCAGCAGGATCGGGACAGCAAACAATGAGCAGTTCTTC,CASRIGTANNEQFF
TRBV19,-,TRBD2,TRBJ2-5,TGTGCCAGTAGTTTTAGCGGGCTAGGAGAGACCCAGTACTTC,CASSFSGLGETQYF
TRBV6-5,-,TRBD1,TRBJ2-3,TGTGCCAGCAGTTACCGAGTGACAGGGAAGGCAGATACGCAGTATTTT,CASSYRVTGKADTQYF
TRBV6-4,-,-,TRBJ2-5,TGTGCCAGCAGTGACTCGAGTGGCGGACAAGAGACCCAGTACTTC,CASSDSSGGQETQYF
TRBV6-1,-,-,TRBJ2-3,TGTGCCAGCAGTGAATCACTAACAGGGTATTCTAGCACAGATACGCAGTATTTT,CASSESLTGYSSTDTQYF
TRBV28,-,TRBD1,TRBJ2-1,TGTGCCAGCAGGTGGGGTGGACAGGGGGCCTACAATGAGCAGTTCTTC,CASRWGGQGAYNEQFF
TRBV30,-,TRBD1,TRBJ1-3,TGTGCCTCCGACTCCGGGACAGCCGGGAACACCATATATTTT,CASDSGTAGNTIYF
TRBV21-1,-,-,TRBJ2-7,TGTGCCAGCAGCCCGGACAGGGGGGCCTACGAGCAGTACTTC,CASSPDRGAYEQYF
TRBV10-3,-,TRBD1,TRBJ2-5,TGTGCCGTACAGGGGGACCAAGAGACCCAGTACTTC,CAVQGDQETQYF
TRBV19,-,-,TRBJ2-6,TGTGCCAGTAGTAGTAGACGGGGCTCTGGGGCCAACGTCCTGACTTTC,CASSSRRGSGANVLTF